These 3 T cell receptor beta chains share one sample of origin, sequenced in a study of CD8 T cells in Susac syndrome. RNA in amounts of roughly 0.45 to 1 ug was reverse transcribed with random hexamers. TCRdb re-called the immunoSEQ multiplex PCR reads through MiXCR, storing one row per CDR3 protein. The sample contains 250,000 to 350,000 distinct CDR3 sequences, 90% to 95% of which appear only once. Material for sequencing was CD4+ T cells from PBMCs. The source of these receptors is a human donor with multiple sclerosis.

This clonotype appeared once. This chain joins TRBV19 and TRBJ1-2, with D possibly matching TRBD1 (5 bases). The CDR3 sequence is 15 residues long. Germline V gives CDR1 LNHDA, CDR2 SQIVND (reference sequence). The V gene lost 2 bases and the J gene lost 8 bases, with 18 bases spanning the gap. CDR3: CASSITAGIEGGYTF. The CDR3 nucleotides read TGTGCCAGTAGTATAACGGCAGGGATCGAAGGAGGCTACACCTTC. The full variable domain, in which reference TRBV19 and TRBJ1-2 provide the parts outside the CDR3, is DGGITQSPKYLFRKEGQNVTLSCEQNLNHDAMYWYRQDPGQGLRLIYYSQIVNDFQKGDIAEGYSVSREKKESFPLTVTSAQKNPTAFYLCASSITAGIEGGYTFGSGTRLTVV.

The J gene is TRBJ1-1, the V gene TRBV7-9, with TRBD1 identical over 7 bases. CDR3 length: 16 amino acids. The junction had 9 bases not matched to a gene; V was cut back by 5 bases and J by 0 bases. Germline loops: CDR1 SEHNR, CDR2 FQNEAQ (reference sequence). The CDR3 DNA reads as TGTGCCAGCAGCCCATCTTACGGGACAGTGAACACTGAAGCTTTCTTT. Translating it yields CASSPSYGTVNTEAFF.

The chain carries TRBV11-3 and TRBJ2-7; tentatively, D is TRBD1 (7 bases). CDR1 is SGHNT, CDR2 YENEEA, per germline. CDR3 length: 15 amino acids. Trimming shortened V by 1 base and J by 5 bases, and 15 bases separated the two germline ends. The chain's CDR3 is CASSLGRGALHEQYF. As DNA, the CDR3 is TGTGCCAGCAGCTTAGGCAGGGGGGCGCTTCACGAGCAGTACTTC.